These T cell receptor beta chains were read from a single sample in a study of blood T cell repertoires in COVID-19. TCRdb's copy holds only in-frame clones and misses some; the assay was immunoSEQ multiplex PCR. The sample lists about 360,000 clones; 70% to 90% were seen once. Sequenced material: PBMCs or T cells enriched from blood (not recorded which). Every receptor here comes from a man aged 40-50 years in a cohort exposed to, infected with or recovered from COVID-19 (not recorded which). The CDR3 runs from the conserved cysteine through the conserved F or W. The D gene is left open where the match is weak. The size of a clone is reported for some rows only, either as once, few or many, or as a class for expanded clones.

D	V	size	J	DNA	CDR3
-	TRBV11-2	-	TRBJ1-3	TGTGCCAGCAGCTCGGTAACAGGAGTCACTGGAAACACCATATATTTT	CASSSVTGVTGNTIYF
-	TRBV27	-	TRBJ2-2	TGTGCCAGCAGTATGGGGCGTAACACCGGGGAGCTGTTTTTT	CASSMGRNTGELFF
-	TRBV5-1	-	TRBJ1-1	TGCGCCAGCAGCCCCCCCGTTAGCACTGAAGCTTTCTTT	CASSPPVSTEAFF
TRBD1	TRBV7-2	once	TRBJ1-5	TGTGCCAGCAGCCTGACAGGGGACCAGCCCCAGCATTTT	CASSLTGDQPQHF
-	TRBV6-6	-	TRBJ2-1	TGTGCCAGCAGCTTCTTGGGGCAGCTAGGCGCTAAAAGCTCCTACAATGAGCAGTTCTTC	CASSFLGQLGAKSSYNEQFF
TRBD2	TRBV2	-	TRBJ2-1	TGTGCCAGCAGTGTGACTAGCGGGAGGAATGAGCAGTTCTTC	CASSVTSGRNEQFF
-	TRBV27	-	TRBJ1-2	TGTGCCAGCAGCCTCACAGGGTTCTATGGCTACACCTTC	CASSLTGFYGYTF
TRBD1	TRBV7-9	-	TRBJ2-5	TGTGCCAGCAGCTCACGGACAGGGGAAGGGGAGACCCAGTACTTC	CASSSRTGEGETQYF
-	TRBV5-1	-	TRBJ2-2	TGCGCCAGCAGCTTGTCTTTCACCGGGGAGCTGTTTTTT	CASSLSFTGELFF
-	TRBV3-1/TRBV3-2	-	TRBJ1-2	TGTGCCAGCAGCCAAGGGGACACTACTAACTATGGCTACACCTTC	CASSQGDTTNYGYTF
-	TRBV11-2	-	TRBJ1-6	TGTGCCAGCAGCTTAGTTCGGGGGGCTCGCTCCTATAATTCACCCCTCCACTTT	CASSLVRGARSYNSPLHF
TRBD2	TRBV11-3	few	TRBJ2-7	TGTGCCAGCAGCCCCGGGAGGTCCTACGAGCAGTACTTC	CASSPGRSYEQYF
TRBD2	TRBV7-9	-	TRBJ2-2	TGTGCCAGCAGCGAAGGGGGACTAGCGGGAGGGCCTTGGACCGGGGAGCTGTTTTTT	CASSEGGLAGGPWTGELFF
TRBD2	TRBV9	-	TRBJ2-3	TGTGCCAGCAGCGTAGGGCTAGCGGGAGTAGATACGCAGTATTTT	CASSVGLAGVDTQYF
TRBD1	TRBV5-6	-	TRBJ1-2	TGTGCCAGCAGCTTCGGTCAGGGGGTCACTGGCTACACCTTC	CASSFGQGVTGYTF
-	TRBV24-1	-	TRBJ1-2	TGTGCCACCAGTGATTTGAGGCGGCAGGAGGCCCCAGCCTTC	CATSDLRRQEAPAF
TRBD1	TRBV10-3	-	TRBJ2-1	TGTGCCATCAGTGAGTCGCGGACAGGGGGCCACAATGAGCAGTTCTTC	CAISESRTGGHNEQFF
TRBD1	TRBV4-2	-	TRBJ2-5	TGTGCCAGCAGCCAGGAGGGGGTTAACAGGGGGCAGGCCCAGTACTTC	CASSQEGVNRGQAQYF
TRBD2	TRBV3-1/TRBV3-2	-	TRBJ2-2	TGTGCCAGCAGCCAAGGCGGGAGGGCCGGGGAGCTGTTTTTT	CASSQGGRAGELFF
TRBD2	TRBV27	-	TRBJ2-1	TGTGCCAGCAGTTTATCGTCACTAATAGCGGGAGGTAACAATGAGCAGTTCTTC	CASSLSSLIAGGNNEQFF
-	TRBV30	-	TRBJ1-5	TGTGCCTGGAGTGTAATTGGGGGGGATCAGCCCCAGCATTTT	CAWSVIGGDQPQHF
-	TRBV6-1	-	TRBJ1-2	TGTGCCAGCAGTGAAAGAACAGGGAACTATGGCTACACCTTC	CASSERTGNYGYTF